The 8 T cell receptor beta chains below come from one sample, sequenced in a study of shared clonotypes between healthy human individuals. Only in-frame clones appear in the TCRdb table, and some are missing; sequencing was by immunoSEQ multiplex PCR. Among about a million clones listed, 77% were seen once. The sample comprised memory CD4+ T cells from PBMCs. Subset denoted: CD45RA-negative fraction. These receptors came from a man between 18 and 29 years old in good health. Some clones in this sample may be carry-over from other donors' samples.

This clone has more than one count but fewer than ten. The chain recombines TRBV14 with TRBJ1-1, with TRBD1 as a possible D gene (5 bases). The V gene lost 4 bases and the J gene lost 4 bases, with 13 bases spanning the gap. CDR3 length: 14 residues. Germline lookup yields CDR1 SGHDN and CDR2 FVKESK. CDR3 protein: CASSPQWGGTEAFF. DNA for the CDR3: TGTGCCAGCAGCCCGCAGTGGGGCGGCACTGAAGCTTTCTTT.

This clone was observed a handful of times. The gene calls are TRBV28 and TRBJ2-7; TRBD2 matches at 8 bases. V lost 5 bases, J lost 0 bases, and 6 bases stayed unmatched. This CDR3 has 15 residues. From germline, CDR1 is MDHEN and CDR2 SYDVKM. CDR3 region: CASSGGLGSSYEQYF. In nucleotides, the CDR3 is TGTGCCAGCAGTGGGGGACTAGGGAGCTCCTACGAGCAGTACTTC. Combining the CDR3 with reference TRBV28 and TRBJ2-7 gives the whole variable domain DVKVTQSSRYLVKRTGEKVFLECVQDMDHENMFWYRQDPGLGLRLIYFSYDVKMKEKGDIPEGYSVSREKKERFSLILESASTNQTSMYLCASSGGLGSSYEQYFGPGTRLTVT.

The chain couples TRBV5-1 to TRBJ2-7; 7 bases map to TRBD2. Looked up from germline, CDR1 is SGHRS and CDR2 is YFSETQ. The CDR3 contains 15 residues. The V and J ends lost 4 bases and 4 bases, in that order; junction bases with no gene match: 11. DNA of the CDR3: TGCGCCAGCAGCAGCACTAGCGCCTGGGGTTACGAGCAGTACTTC. Protein product: CASSSTSAWGYEQYF.

This clone has just a few counts. The chain links TRBV30 to TRBJ2-2; 11 positions agree with TRBD2. The CDR3 totals 14 residues. J was trimmed by 5 bases and V by 6 bases; bases with no gene match: 5. From germline, CDR1 is GTSNPN and CDR2 SVGIG (reference sequence). The DNA for the CDR3 is TGTGCCTGCCTCGGGACTAGCGGAACCGGGGAGCTGTTTTTT. It encodes CACLGTSGTGELFF.

The chain joins TRBV6-6 to TRBJ2-4; possible D gene TRBD1, 6 bases. Trimming shortened V by 0 bases and J by 7 bases, and 13 bases separated the two germline ends. The CDR3 length is 15 residues. In germline, CDR1 is MNHNY, CDR2 SVGAGI (reference sequence). CDR3 sequence (DNA): TGTGCCAGCAGTTACTCGGGTCAGGGGAGTAACATTCAGTACTTC. It is translated as CASSYSGQGSNIQYF.

The chain recombines TRBV5-1 with TRBJ1-4; D is unclear. CDR3 length: 16 residues. Trimming shortened V by 1 base and J by 3 bases, and 13 bases separated the two germline ends. Looked up from germline, CDR1 is SGHRS and CDR2 is YFSETQ. CDR3 DNA: TGCGCCAGCAGCTTGTCACCACAGCCGTCTAATGAAAAACTGTTTTTT. Its translation is CASSLSPQPSNEKLFF.

As concerns this clone: Other DNA sequences in the sample encode the same CDR3. The chain couples TRBV28 to TRBJ2-5; a possible D gene is TRBD2 (5 bases). This CDR3 spans 11 amino acids. V lost 5 bases, J lost 5 bases, and 6 bases lay in between. In germline, CDR1 is MDHEN, CDR2 SYDVKM. CDR3 loop: CASSRRETQYF. The CDR3 bases are TGTGCCAGCAGTAGGAGGGAGACCCAGTACTTC.

V usage is TRBV4-1 and J usage is TRBJ1-1; D call uncertain. The CDR3 has 13 amino acids. CDR1 is MGHRA and CDR2 is YSYEKL in the germline V gene. The V end was cut by 6 bases, the J end by 0 bases, with 8 bases between. The CDR3 region is CASREQMNTEAFF. Here the CDR3 DNA reads TGCGCCAGCAGGGAACAGATGAACACTGAAGCTTTCTTT.